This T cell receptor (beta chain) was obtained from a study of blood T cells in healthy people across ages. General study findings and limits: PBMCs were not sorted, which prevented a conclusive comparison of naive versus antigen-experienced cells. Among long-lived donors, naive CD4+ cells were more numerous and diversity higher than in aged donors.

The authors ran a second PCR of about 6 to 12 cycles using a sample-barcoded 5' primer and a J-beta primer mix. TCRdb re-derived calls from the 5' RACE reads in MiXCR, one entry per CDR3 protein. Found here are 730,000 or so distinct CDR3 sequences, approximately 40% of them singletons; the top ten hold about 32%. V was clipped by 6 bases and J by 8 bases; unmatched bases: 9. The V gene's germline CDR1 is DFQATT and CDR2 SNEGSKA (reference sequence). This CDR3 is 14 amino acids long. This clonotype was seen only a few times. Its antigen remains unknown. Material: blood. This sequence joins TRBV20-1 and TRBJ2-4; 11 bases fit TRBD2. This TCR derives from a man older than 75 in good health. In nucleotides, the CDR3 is TGCAGTGCACCACCTAGCGGGGGGTTGGACATTCAGTACTTC. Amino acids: CSAPPSGGLDIQYF.